The 10 T cell receptor beta chains below come from one sample, sequenced in a study of neurological immune-mediated disorders. TCRdb recomputed calls from the 5' RACE reads with MiXCR, one row per CDR3 protein. This sample has around 79,000 distinct CDR3 sequences; 14% occur once, and the top ten carry about 7%. Sequences were obtained from PBMCs. The origin of the receptors is a woman between 50 and 59 years old in good health.

This clonotype was recorded many times. The V call is TRBV5-1, the J call TRBJ2-3; 10 nucleotides align to TRBD2. Trimming at V came to 3 bases and at J to 5 bases, leaving 18 bases not matched to a gene. This CDR3 contains 19 residues. CDR1 and CDR2 from the germline V gene are SGHRS and YFSETQ. CDR3 region: CASSSGVRLAGDNVDTQYF. CDR3 in DNA: TGCGCCAGCAGCTCGGGAGTTCGGCTAGCGGGGGACAACGTAGATACGCAGTATTTT.

At least ten counts were recorded for this clonotype. The chain is built from TRBV12-3 or TRBV12-4 and TRBJ1-1; D is unresolved. Trimming pared 7 bases from V and 4 bases from J, leaving 16 bases between. This CDR3 is 14 amino acids long. The CDR3 loop reads CASTPLQKVTEAFF. Written as DNA, the CDR3 is TGTGCCAGCACCCCTCTACAGAAAGTCACTGAAGCTTTCTTT.

To note about this clonotype: Its ends do not fully match the called genes, so a read error is possible. The chain recombines TRBV15 with TRBJ1-6; D is perhaps TRBD1 (6 bases). Per germline, CDR1 LNHNV and CDR2 YYDKDF (reference sequence). This CDR3 is built from 11 residues. CDR3 residues: CATSGDSTLDF. Written as DNA, the CDR3 is TGTGCCACCTCAGGGGATTCAACCCTCGACTTT.

This clonotype was found many times. V is TRBV9 and J is TRBJ2-7; TRBD1 agrees at 8 bases. From germline, CDR1 is SGDLS and CDR2 YYNGEE. This CDR3 comprises 16 residues. With V trimmed by 0 bases and J by 3 bases, 8 bases remained unmatched. CDR3: CASSVVTGGTIYEQYF. The CDR3 DNA reads TGTGCCAGCAGCGTAGTAACAGGGGGGACAATCTACGAGCAGTACTTC.

This clonotype was detected ten times or more. The chain combines TRBV4-2 with TRBJ2-3; 7 bases are a match to TRBD2. J lost 6 bases, V lost 0 bases, and 9 bases had no gene match. Per germline, CDR1 LGHNA and CDR2 YNFKEQ. The CDR3 is made up of 16 amino acids. The CDR3 reads CASSQDTASGLDTQYF. The CDR3 DNA reads TGTGCCAGCAGCCAAGATACGGCTAGCGGTTTGGATACGCAGTATTTT.

This clonotype occurred once. This may come from a read error, since a much larger clone is one base off. The V call is TRBV20-1, the J call TRBJ2-3, with 7 bases fitting TRBD2. J was trimmed by 2 bases and V by 7 bases; bases with no gene match: 12. Germline values: CDR1 DFQATT, CDR2 SNEGSKA (reference sequence). This CDR3 region has 15 residues. As DNA, the CDR3 is TGCAGTGATAGGTCGGAGCGGGGCGACACAGATACGCAGTATTTT. The encoded protein is CSDRSERGDTDTQYF.

This clonotype was counted at least ten times. The V call is TRBV5-1, the J call TRBJ2-7; D is unclear. V was trimmed by 3 bases and J by 6 bases, leaving 19 bases between them. The germline V gene has CDR1 SGHRS and CDR2 YFSETQ. CDR3 length equals 15 residues. The CDR3 protein is CASSSGLRIGSEQYF. DNA for the CDR3: TGCGCCAGCAGCTCTGGTCTTCGGATCGGTAGCGAGCAGTACTTC.

This clonotype was recorded at least ten times. The chain couples TRBV5-1 to TRBJ2-7; D is perhaps TRBD1 or TRBD2 (6 bases each). Trimming took off 3 bases at V and 2 bases at J, with 12 bases between the two ends. Per the germline V gene, CDR1 is SGHRS and CDR2 is YFSETQ. The CDR3 runs 14 residues. The CDR3 sequence is CASSSSAGAYEQYF. CDR3 nucleotide sequence: TGCGCCAGCAGCTCTAGCGCAGGGGCCTACGAGCAGTACTTC. The full variable domain, completed using reference TRBV5-1 and TRBJ2-7, is KAGVTQTPRYLIKTRGQQVTLSCSPISGHRSVSWYQQTPGQGLQFLFEYFSETQRNKGNFPGRFSGRQFSNSRSEMNVSTLELGDSALYLCASSSSAGAYEQYFGPGTRLTVT.

This clonotype was counted many times. This chain joins TRBV20-1 and TRBJ1-6; TRBD1 matches at 7 bases. CDR1 is DFQATT, CDR2 SNEGSKA, per germline (reference sequence). V lost 6 bases, J lost 7 bases, and 9 bases stayed unmatched. The CDR3 runs 14 residues. The CDR3 nucleotides read TGCAGTGCCCCCGCCGGGACAGCGAATTCACCCCTCCACTTT. It codes for CSAPAGTANSPLHF.

This clonotype was picked up many times. This sequence joins TRBV5-1 and TRBJ2-4, with 11 bases aligning to TRBD2. The length of the CDR3 is 16 residues. V gave up 5 bases and J gave up 3 bases; unmatched junction bases: 7. Germline values: CDR1 SGHRS, CDR2 YFSETQ. CDR3 in DNA: TGCGCCAGCAGTCCGACTAGCGGGACCGGCAAAAACATTCAGTACTTC. Protein sequence: CASSPTSGTGKNIQYF.